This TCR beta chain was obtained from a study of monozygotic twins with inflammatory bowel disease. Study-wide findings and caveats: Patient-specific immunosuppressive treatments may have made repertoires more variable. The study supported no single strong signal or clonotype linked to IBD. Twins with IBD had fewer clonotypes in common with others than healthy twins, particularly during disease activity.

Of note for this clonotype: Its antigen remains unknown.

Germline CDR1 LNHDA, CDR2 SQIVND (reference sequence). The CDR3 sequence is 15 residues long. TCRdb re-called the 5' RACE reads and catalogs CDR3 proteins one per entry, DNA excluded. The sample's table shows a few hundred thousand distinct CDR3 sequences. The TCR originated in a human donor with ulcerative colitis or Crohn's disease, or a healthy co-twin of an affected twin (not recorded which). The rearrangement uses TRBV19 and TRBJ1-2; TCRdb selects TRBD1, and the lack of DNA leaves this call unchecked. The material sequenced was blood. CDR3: CASTPRTGKSYGYTF.